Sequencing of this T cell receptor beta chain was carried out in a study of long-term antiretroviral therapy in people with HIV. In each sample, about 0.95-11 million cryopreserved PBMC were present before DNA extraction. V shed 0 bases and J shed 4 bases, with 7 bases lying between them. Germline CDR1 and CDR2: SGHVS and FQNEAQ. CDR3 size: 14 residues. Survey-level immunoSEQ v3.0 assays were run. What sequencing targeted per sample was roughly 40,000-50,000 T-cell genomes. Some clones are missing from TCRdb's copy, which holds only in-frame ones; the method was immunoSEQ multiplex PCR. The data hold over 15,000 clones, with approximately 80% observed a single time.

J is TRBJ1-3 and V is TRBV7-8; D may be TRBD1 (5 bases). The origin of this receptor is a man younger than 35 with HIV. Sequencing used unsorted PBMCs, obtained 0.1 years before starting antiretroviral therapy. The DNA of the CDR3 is TGTGCCAGCAGCTTAGCTGGGGCCGGAAACACCATATATTTT. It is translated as CASSLAGAGNTIYF.